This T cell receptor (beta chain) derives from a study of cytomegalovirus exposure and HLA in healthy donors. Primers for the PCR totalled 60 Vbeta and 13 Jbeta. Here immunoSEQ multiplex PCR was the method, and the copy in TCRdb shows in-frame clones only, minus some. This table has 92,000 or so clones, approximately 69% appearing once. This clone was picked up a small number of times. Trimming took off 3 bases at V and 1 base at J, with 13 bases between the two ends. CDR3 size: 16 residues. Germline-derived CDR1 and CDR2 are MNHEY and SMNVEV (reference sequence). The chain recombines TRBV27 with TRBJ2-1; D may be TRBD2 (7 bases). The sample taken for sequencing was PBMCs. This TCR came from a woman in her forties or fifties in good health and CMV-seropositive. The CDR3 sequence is CASSFLGGGSYNEQFF. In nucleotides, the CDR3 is TGTGCCAGCAGTTTCCTGGGAGGGGGATCCTACAATGAGCAGTTCTTC.